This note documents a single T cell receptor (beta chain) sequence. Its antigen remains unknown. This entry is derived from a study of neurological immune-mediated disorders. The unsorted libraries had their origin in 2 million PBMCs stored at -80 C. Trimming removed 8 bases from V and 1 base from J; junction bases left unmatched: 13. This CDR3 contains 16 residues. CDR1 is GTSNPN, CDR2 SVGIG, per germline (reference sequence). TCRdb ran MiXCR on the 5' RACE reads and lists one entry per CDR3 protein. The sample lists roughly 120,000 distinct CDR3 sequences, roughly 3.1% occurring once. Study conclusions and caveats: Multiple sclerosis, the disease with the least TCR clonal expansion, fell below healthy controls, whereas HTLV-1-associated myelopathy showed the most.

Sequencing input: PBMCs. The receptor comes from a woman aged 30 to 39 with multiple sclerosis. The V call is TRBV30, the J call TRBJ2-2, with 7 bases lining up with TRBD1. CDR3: CARKRRQGGNTGELFF. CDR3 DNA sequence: TGTGCCAGGAAGCGGAGACAGGGCGGGAACACCGGGGAGCTGTTTTTT.